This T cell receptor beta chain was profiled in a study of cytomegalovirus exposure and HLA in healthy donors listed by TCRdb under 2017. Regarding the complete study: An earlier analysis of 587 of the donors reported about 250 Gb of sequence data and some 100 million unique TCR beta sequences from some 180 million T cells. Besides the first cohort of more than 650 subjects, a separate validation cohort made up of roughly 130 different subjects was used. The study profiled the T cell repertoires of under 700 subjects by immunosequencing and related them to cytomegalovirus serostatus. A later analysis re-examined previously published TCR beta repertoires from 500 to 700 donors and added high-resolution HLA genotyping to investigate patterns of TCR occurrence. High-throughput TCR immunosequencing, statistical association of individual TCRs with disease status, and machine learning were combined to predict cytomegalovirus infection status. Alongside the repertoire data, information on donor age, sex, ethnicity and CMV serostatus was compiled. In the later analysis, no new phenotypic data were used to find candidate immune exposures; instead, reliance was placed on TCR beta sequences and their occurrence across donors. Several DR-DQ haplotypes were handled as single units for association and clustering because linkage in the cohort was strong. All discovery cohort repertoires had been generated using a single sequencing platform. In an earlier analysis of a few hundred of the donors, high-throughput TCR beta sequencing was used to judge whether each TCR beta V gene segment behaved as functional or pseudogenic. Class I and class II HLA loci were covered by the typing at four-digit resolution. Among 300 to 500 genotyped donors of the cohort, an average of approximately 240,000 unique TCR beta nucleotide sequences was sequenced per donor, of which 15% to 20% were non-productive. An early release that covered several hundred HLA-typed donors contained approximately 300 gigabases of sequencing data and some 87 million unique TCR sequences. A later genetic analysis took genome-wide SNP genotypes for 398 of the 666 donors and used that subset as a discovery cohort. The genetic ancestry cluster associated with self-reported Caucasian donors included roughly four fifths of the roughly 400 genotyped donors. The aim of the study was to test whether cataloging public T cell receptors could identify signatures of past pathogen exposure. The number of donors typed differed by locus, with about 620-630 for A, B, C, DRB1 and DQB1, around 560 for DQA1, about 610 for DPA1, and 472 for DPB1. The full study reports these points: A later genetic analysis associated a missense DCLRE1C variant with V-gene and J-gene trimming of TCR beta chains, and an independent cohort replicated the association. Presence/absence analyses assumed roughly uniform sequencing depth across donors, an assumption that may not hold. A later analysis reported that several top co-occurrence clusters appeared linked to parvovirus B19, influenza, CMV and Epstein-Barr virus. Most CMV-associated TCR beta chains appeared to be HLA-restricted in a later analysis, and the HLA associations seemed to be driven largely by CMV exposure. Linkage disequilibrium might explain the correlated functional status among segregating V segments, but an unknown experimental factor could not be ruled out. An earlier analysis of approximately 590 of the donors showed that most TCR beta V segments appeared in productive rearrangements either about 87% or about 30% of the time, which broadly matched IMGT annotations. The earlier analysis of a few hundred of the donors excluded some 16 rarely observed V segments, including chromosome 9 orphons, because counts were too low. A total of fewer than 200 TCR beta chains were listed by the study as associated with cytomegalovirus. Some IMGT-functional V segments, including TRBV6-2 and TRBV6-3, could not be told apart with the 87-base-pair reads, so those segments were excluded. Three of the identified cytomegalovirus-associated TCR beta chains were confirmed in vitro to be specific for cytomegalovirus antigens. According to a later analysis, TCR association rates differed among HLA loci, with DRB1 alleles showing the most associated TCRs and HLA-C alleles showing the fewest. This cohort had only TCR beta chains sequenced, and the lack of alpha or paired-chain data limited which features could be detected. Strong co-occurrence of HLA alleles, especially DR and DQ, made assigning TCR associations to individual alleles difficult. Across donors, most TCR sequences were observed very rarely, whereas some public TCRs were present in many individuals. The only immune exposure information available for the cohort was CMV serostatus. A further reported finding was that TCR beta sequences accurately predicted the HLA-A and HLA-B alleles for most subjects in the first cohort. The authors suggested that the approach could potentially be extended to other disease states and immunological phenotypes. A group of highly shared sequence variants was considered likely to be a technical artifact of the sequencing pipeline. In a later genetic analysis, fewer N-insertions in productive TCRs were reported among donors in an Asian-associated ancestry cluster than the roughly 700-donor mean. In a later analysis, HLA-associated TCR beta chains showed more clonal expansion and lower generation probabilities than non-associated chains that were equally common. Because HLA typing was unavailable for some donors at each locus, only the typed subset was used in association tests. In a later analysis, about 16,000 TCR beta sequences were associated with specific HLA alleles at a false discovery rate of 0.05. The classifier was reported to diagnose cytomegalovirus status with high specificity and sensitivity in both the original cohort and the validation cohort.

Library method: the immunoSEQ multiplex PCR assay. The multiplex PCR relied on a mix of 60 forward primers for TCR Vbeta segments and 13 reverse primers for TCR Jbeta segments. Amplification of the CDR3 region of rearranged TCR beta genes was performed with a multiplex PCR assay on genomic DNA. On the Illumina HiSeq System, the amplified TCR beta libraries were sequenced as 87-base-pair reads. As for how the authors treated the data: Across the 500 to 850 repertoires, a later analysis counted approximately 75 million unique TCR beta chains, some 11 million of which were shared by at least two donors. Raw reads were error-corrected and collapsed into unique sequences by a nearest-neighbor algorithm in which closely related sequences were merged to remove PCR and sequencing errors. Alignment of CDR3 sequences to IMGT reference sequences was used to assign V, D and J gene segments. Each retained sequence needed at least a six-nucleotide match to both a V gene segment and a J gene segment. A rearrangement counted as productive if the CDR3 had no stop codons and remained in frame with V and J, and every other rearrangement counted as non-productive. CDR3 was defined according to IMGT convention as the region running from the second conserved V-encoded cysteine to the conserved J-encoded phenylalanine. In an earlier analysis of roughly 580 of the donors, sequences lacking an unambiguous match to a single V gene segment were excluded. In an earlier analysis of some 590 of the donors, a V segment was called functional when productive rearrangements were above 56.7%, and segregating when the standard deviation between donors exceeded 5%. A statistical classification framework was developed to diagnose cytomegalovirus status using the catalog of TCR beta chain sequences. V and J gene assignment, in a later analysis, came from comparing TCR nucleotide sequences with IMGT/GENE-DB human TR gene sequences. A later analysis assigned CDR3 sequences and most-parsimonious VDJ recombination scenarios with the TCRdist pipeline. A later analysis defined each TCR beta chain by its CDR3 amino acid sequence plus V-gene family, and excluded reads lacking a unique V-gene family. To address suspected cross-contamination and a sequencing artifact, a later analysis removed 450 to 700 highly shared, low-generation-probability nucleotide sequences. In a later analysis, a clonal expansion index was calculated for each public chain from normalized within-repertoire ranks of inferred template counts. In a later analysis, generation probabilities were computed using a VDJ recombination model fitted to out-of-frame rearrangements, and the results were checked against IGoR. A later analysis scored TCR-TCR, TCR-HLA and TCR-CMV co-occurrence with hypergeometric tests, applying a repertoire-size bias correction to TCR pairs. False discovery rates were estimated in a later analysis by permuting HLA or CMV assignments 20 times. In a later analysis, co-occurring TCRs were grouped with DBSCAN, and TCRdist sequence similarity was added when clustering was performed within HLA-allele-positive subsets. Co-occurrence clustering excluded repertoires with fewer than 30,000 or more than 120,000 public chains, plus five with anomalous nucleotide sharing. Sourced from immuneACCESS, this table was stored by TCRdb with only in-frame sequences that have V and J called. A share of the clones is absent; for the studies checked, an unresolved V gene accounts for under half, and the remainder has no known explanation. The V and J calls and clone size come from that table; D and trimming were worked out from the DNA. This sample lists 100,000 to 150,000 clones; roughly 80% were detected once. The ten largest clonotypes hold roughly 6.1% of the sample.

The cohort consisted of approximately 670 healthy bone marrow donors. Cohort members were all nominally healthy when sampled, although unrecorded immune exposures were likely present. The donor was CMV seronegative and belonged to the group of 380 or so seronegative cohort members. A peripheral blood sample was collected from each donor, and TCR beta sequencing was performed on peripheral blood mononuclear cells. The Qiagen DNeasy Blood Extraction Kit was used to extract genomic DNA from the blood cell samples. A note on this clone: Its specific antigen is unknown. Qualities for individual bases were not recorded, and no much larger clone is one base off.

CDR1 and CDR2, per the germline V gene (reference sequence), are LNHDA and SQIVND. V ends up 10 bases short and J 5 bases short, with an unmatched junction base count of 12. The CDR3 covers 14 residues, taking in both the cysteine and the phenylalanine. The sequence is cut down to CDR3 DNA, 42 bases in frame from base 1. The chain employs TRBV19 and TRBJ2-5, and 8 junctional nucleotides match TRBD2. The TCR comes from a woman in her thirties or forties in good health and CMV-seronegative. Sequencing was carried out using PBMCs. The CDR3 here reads CATLRPGGGETQYF. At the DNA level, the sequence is TGTGCCACCCTCCGTCCGGGAGGGGGGGAGACCCAGTACTTC.